Following are 9 T cell receptor beta chains from one sample sequenced in a study of shared clonotypes between healthy human individuals (dated by TCRdb to about 2020). CD8 naive samples were obtained by positive selection for CCR7 among CD45RO-negative cells, yielding a CD45RA+CCR7+ population from which TemRA cells were excluded. Library preparation was by the immunoSEQ multiplex PCR assay. TCRdb obtained this table from immuneACCESS and retained in-frame rearrangements with V and J assigned. These tables miss some clones; where compared with another copy, unresolved V genes account for less than half of the shortfall, and the remainder is unexplained. The sample yields around 2,000,000 clones; approximately 94% were counted once. Together, the top ten hold roughly 1% of the sample. Input material: naive CD8+ T cells sorted from blood. The cell subset or site label for this specimen denotes: CD45RA+CCR7+. The receptors were gathered from a man between 18 and 35 years old in good health.

The chain uses TRBV27 and TRBJ1-2, with D unresolved. V gave up 6 bases and J gave up 0 bases, with 8 bases separating them. This CDR3 has 13 residues. Looked up from germline, CDR1 is MNHEY and CDR2 is SMNVEV (reference sequence). Here the CDR3 reads CASRVNTNYGYTF. The CDR3 bases are TGTGCCAGCAGGGTCAACACTAACTATGGCTACACCTTC.

This chain uses TRBV29-1 with TRBJ1-2; D is unresolved. CDR3 size: 14 residues. V lost 4 bases and J 2 bases, leaving 14 bases between the germline ends. The germline CDR1 and CDR2 sequences are SQVTM and ANQGSEA. The CDR3 coding sequence is TGCAGCGTTGCCCCAGTAGGGCAGAACTATGGCTACACCTTC. Translation gives CSVAPVGQNYGYTF.

The chain employs TRBV7-9 and TRBJ2-7; possibly TRBD1 for D (6 bases). V was clipped by 6 bases and J by 5 bases, with 17 bases between them. The CDR3 runs to 14 residues. Germline V lookup: CDR1 SEHNR, CDR2 FQNEAQ (reference sequence). CDR3 bases: TGTGCCAGCAGTGTACAGGGTATCCCCCACGAGCAGTACTTC. It specifies CASSVQGIPHEQYF. Full variable domain (outside the CDR3, taken from reference TRBV7-9 and TRBJ2-7): DTGVSQNPRHKITKRGQNVTFRCDPISEHNRLYWYRQTLGQGPEFLTYFQNEAQLEKSRLLSDRFSAERPKGSFSTLEIQRTEQGDSAMYLCASSVQGIPHEQYFGPGTRLTVT.

V and J are TRBV6-5 and TRBJ2-2, with D hard to call. The ends were cut back, 5 bases at V and 8 bases at J, with 6 bases in the middle. Germline lookup yields CDR1 MNHEY and CDR2 SVGAGI. The CDR3 consists of 11 residues. The CDR3 region has the DNA TGTGCCAGCAGTACCGGAGGGGAGCTGTTTTTT. As protein: CASSTGGELFF.

This clone was picked up one time. The chain links TRBV4-1 to TRBJ2-2, with a weak D call TRBD2 (6 bases). The length of the CDR3 is 14 residues. The germline V and J ends were trimmed by 5 bases and 4 bases, with 11 bases remaining between them. Germline V gene sequence: CDR1 MGHRA, CDR2 YSYEKL. DNA of the CDR3: TGCGCCAGCAGCTTGAGACTAGTCACCGGGGAGCTGTTTTTT. The encoded protein is CASSLRLVTGELFF.

In nucleotides, the CDR3 is TGCGCCAGCAGCTTCTTGGGGGGGCTCCAAGAGACCCAGTACTTC. Its translation: CASSFLGGLQETQYF. The V call is TRBV5-1, the J call TRBJ2-5, with D possibly matching TRBD2 (7 bases). The CDR3 covers 15 residues. CDR1 is SGHRS and CDR2 is YFSETQ in the germline V gene. Trimming left V 2 bases short and J 1 base short, with 12 bases between.

As for this clone: This sample also contains other DNA sequences that code for the same CDR3. The chain uses TRBV7-9 and TRBJ2-7; 8 positions agree with TRBD1. CDR1 is SEHNR and CDR2 is FQNEAQ in the germline V gene (reference sequence). The CDR3 covers 13 residues. V lost 3 bases, J lost 3 bases, and 1 base stayed unmatched. The CDR3: CASSLGTGYEQYF. DNA for the CDR3: TGTGCCAGCAGCTTGGGGACAGGCTACGAGCAGTACTTC.

The V call is TRBV9, the J call TRBJ1-1; 7 bases agree with TRBD1. Germline V gene lookup returns CDR1 SGDLS and CDR2 YYNGEE. After removal of 3 bases from V and 1 base from J, the junction contained 6 bases not matched to a gene. CDR3 length: 15 amino acids. The CDR3 protein is CASSGLTGTNTEAFF. The DNA of the CDR3 is TGTGCCAGCAGCGGATTGACAGGGACGAACACTGAAGCTTTCTTT.

This clone was observed once. V is TRBV27 and J is TRBJ2-7, with TRBD2 matching over 7 bases. The CDR3 contains 16 residues. Per germline, CDR1 MNHEY and CDR2 SMNVEV (reference sequence). The trim removed 5 bases at V and 3 bases at J, leaving 13 bases unmatched. The CDR3 protein is CASSHSRREQVYEQYF. Here the CDR3 DNA reads TGTGCCAGCAGTCACTCAAGGCGGGAGCAGGTCTACGAGCAGTACTTC.